These 21 T cell receptor beta chains originate from one sample sequenced in a study of blood T cell repertoires in COVID-19. The protocol was immunoSEQ multiplex PCR, while the TCRdb copy is restricted to in-frame clones and leaves out a portion. The table has fewer than 45,000 clones, about 87% seen once. The sample taken for sequencing was peripheral blood. These receptors were obtained from an elderly man with active COVID-19.

The V call is TRBV7-2, the J call TRBJ2-5, with a tentative D call TRBD1 (6 bases). Germline lookup yields CDR1 SGHTA and CDR2 FQGNSA. The CDR3 contains 16 residues. V dropped 5 bases and J dropped 2 bases, with 18 bases sitting between them. The chain's CDR3 is CASSPPSRGSQETQYF. CDR3 sequence (DNA): TGTGCCAGCAGCCCCCCGTCTAGGGGGAGTCAAGAGACCCAGTACTTC. Looking up the rest from reference TRBV7-2 and TRBJ2-5 gives the full variable domain: GAGVSQSPSNKVTEKGKDVELRCDPISGHTALYWYRQSLGQGLEFLIYFQGNSAPDKSGLPSDRFSAERTGGSVSTLTIQRTQQEDSAVYLCASSPPSRGSQETQYFGPGTRLLVL.

The count of this clone is one. V gene TRBV10-3 combines with J gene TRBJ1-3, with D possibly matching TRBD1 (6 bases). CDR1 is ENHRY, CDR2 SYGVKD, per germline. CDR3 length: 17 residues. The V end lost 0 bases, the J end lost 0 bases, and 12 bases lay between the germline ends. For the CDR3, the DNA is TGTGCCATCAGTGAGTCGAGGGGGGGACCCTCTGGAAACACCATATATTTT. Protein: CAISESRGGPSGNTIYF.

J is TRBJ2-7 and V is TRBV19, with 7 bases lining up with TRBD2. The CDR3 is made up of 13 amino acids. Germline assignment: CDR1 LNHDA and CDR2 SQIVND (reference sequence). The trim removed 8 bases at V and 4 bases at J, leaving 8 bases unmatched. The CDR3 DNA sequence: TGTGCCAGTGGTCCCGGGACTATTTACGAGCAGTACTTC. Protein: CASGPGTIYEQYF.

The chain recombines TRBV30 with TRBJ2-3; weak D call: TRBD2 (6 bases). Germline CDR1 is GTSNPN and CDR2 is SVGIG (reference sequence). V gave up 3 bases and J gave up 2 bases, with 21 bases separating them. The CDR3 contains 17 residues. CDR3 sequence (DNA): TGTGCCTGGAGCAACCGACTAGTCTCCACCGCCACAGATACGCAGTATTTT. Translated, it gives CAWSNRLVSTATDTQYF.

V gene TRBV7-9 combines with J gene TRBJ2-1; 10 bases fit TRBD2. After removal of 5 bases from V and 10 bases from J, the junction contained 5 bases not matched to a gene. This CDR3 is built from 13 residues. Germline lookup yields CDR1 SEHNR and CDR2 FQNEAQ (reference sequence). The CDR3 DNA sequence: TGTGCCAGCAGCGGACTAGCGGCCTCGGAGCAGTTCTTC. Translated: CASSGLAASEQFF. Filled out from reference TRBV7-9 and TRBJ2-1, the complete variable domain reads DTGVSQNPRHKITKRGQNVTFRCDPISEHNRLYWYRQTLGQGPEFLTYFQNEAQLEKSRLLSDRFSAERPKGSFSTLEIQRTEQGDSAMYLCASSGLAASEQFFGPGTRLTVL.

The genes are TRBV28 and TRBJ2-3, with D tentatively TRBD1 (5 bases). The CDR3 sequence is 14 residues long. Between the trimmed V and J ends, which lost 3 bases and 2 bases, there was a span of 9 bases. Per the germline V gene, CDR1 is MDHEN and CDR2 is SYDVKM. The CDR3 region is CASSLQTATDTQYF. CDR3 DNA sequence: TGTGCCAGCAGTTTGCAGACAGCCACAGATACGCAGTATTTT.

This sequence joins TRBV7-2 and TRBJ2-2; 8 bases are a match to TRBD2. Germline CDR1 SGHTA, CDR2 FQGNSA. This CDR3 has 15 residues. After removal of 5 bases from V and 6 bases from J, the junction contained 8 bases not matched to a gene. The CDR3, as DNA: TGTGCCAGCAGCCAGGTCGGGAGGGCCTCCGGGGAGCTGTTTTTT. Amino acid sequence: CASSQVGRASGELFF.

The chain is built from TRBV19 and TRBJ2-2; TRBD1 matches at 8 bases. The J segment lost 6 bases and the V segment lost 6 bases, leaving 9 bases of the junction unmatched. The CDR3 is made up of 15 amino acids. The germline CDR1 and CDR2 sequences are LNHDA and SQIVND (reference sequence). As DNA, the CDR3 is TGTGCCAGTAGCCCCTTGGACAGGGTCGCCGGGGAGCTGTTTTTT. It specifies CASSPLDRVAGELFF.

V gene TRBV28 combines with J gene TRBJ1-2, with 10 positions matching TRBD1. The CDR3 is made up of 15 amino acids. J gave up 8 bases and V 4 bases, and 10 bases lay outside the gene matches. Germline loops: CDR1 MDHEN, CDR2 SYDVKM. DNA for the CDR3: TGTGCCAGCAGTTCTGGGGACAGGGGATTTGGCGGCTACACCTTC. This translates into CASSSGDRGFGGYTF.

This chain joins TRBV7-8 and TRBJ2-1, with 8 bases matching TRBD2. This CDR3 spans 17 amino acids. Germline assignment: CDR1 SGHVS and CDR2 FQNEAQ. With V trimmed by 5 bases and J by 1 base, 10 bases remained unmatched. CDR3 residues: CASSLLAGSGSYNEQFF. CDR3 DNA: TGTGCCAGCAGCCTTTTAGCGGGGTCGGGTTCCTACAATGAGCAGTTCTTC.

V usage is TRBV7-8 and J usage is TRBJ2-7; D is possibly TRBD2 (6 bases). Trimming shortened V by 4 bases and J by 3 bases, and 7 bases separated the two germline ends. Germline V gene data show CDR1 as SGHVS and CDR2 as FQNEAQ. The CDR3 length is 12 residues. This CDR3 reads CASSSTSYEQYF. CDR3 DNA sequence: TGTGCCAGCAGCTCGACTAGCTACGAGCAGTACTTC. The complete variable domain, with remaining parts taken from reference TRBV7-8 and TRBJ2-7, reads GAGVSQSPRYKVAKRGQDVALRCDPISGHVSLFWYQQALGQGPEFLTYFQNEAQLDKSGLPSDRFFAERPEGSVSTLKIQRTQQEDSAVYLCASSSTSYEQYFGPGTRLTVT.

This clone was recorded a few times. As DNA, the CDR3 is TGTGCCAGCAGCTTAGAAGGGGGACAGGGGCCGACCCAGTACTTC. Amino acids: CASSLEGGQGPTQYF. The V and J genes are TRBV11-2 and TRBJ2-5; 10 nucleotides match TRBD1. CDR1 and CDR2 from the germline V gene are SGHAT and FQNNGV. The V segment lost 0 bases and the J segment 7 bases; nucleotides outside the gene matches: 5. The CDR3 length is 15 residues.

This chain joins TRBV6-5 and TRBJ1-4; D is undetermined. CDR1 and CDR2 (germline): MNHEY, SVGAGI. V lost 8 bases and J 0 bases, leaving 13 bases between the germline ends. CDR3 length: 15 residues. DNA for the CDR3: TGTGCCAGCCAACCCCGAGATTCAACTAATGAAAAACTGTTTTTT. Protein sequence: CASQPRDSTNEKLFF.

The chain carries TRBV27 and TRBJ1-2; the match to TRBD1 covers 10 bases. Germline V gene lookup returns CDR1 MNHEY and CDR2 SMNVEV (reference sequence). The CDR3 contains 13 residues. V shed 6 bases and J 8 bases; nucleotides not matched to a gene: 6. CDR3: CASSLTGGLGYTF. The CDR3, as DNA: TGTGCCAGCAGCCTGACAGGGGGCTTGGGCTACACCTTC.

The chain carries TRBV3-1 (or the pseudogene TRBV3-2) and TRBJ1-2; 10 nucleotides line up with TRBD1. The CDR3 is 14 residues long. Trimming at V came to 4 bases and at J to 2 bases, leaving 1 base not matched to a gene. Germline V lookup: CDR1 LGHDT, CDR2 YNNKEL (reference sequence). Written as DNA, the CDR3 is TGTGCCAGCAGCCCGACAGGGGGCAACTATGGCTACACCTTC. This sequence encodes CASSPTGGNYGYTF.

The CDR3 spells CASSPRRGGRGVLDEQYF. The CDR3 DNA reads as TGTGCCAGCAGCCCCAGACGGGGCGGGAGGGGTGTTCTCGACGAGCAGTACTTC. V is TRBV6-2 or TRBV6-3 and J is TRBJ2-7, with 9 bases lining up with TRBD2. The V gene's germline CDR1 is MNHEY and CDR2 SVGEGT. This CDR3 contains 18 residues. The trim removed 6 bases at V and 5 bases at J, leaving 20 bases unmatched.

This chain links TRBV5-1 with TRBJ2-2, with a possible D match to TRBD2 (5 bases). CDR3 length: 14 amino acids. The germline V gene has CDR1 SGHRS and CDR2 YFSETQ. Trimming took off 6 bases at V and 3 bases at J, with 12 bases between the two ends. As DNA, the CDR3 is TGCGCCAGCACCAAGAAGGGAGACACCGGGGAGCTGTTTTTT. Amino acid sequence: CASTKKGDTGELFF.

The CDR3 sequence: CASSLSGQGAGANVLTF. The CDR3 DNA reads as TGCGCCAGCAGCTTGAGTGGACAGGGGGCTGGGGCCAACGTCCTGACTTTC. The V and J genes are TRBV5-1 and TRBJ2-6, with 10 nucleotides matching TRBD1. This CDR3 comprises 17 residues. The germline V gene encodes CDR1 SGHRS and CDR2 YFSETQ. Germline trimming cut 1 base from V and 2 bases from J; bases unmatched to any gene: 3.

This chain's CDR3 is CASSEGRGWTKTEAFF. Here the CDR3 DNA reads TGTGCCAGCAGTGAAGGGCGGGGTTGGACAAAGACTGAAGCTTTCTTT. The chain employs TRBV6-1 and TRBJ1-1; TRBD1 might be the D (5 bases). V was pared by 1 base and J by 5 bases, with 17 bases between. This CDR3 has 16 residues. The V gene's germline CDR1 is MNHNS and CDR2 SASEGT.

The J gene is TRBJ2-7, the V gene TRBV6-6, with 8 bases that match TRBD1. The CDR3 consists of 14 residues. The junction had 5 bases not matched to a gene; V was cut back by 5 bases and J by 2 bases. Germline CDR1 reads MNHNY; CDR2 reads SVGAGI (reference sequence). CDR3 sequence reads: CASSRKTGAYEQYF. In DNA, the CDR3 is TGTGCCAGCAGTAGGAAGACAGGGGCCTACGAGCAGTACTTC.

The chain carries TRBV7-6 and TRBJ2-7; 7 bases map to TRBD2. V lost 1 base, J lost 1 base, and 1 base stayed unmatched. The CDR3 contains 14 residues. Germline lookup yields CDR1 SGHVS and CDR2 FNYEAQ. As DNA, the CDR3 is TGTGCCAGCAGCTTAGAGGGAGGGTCCTACGAGCAGTACTTC. Protein sequence: CASSLEGGSYEQYF.